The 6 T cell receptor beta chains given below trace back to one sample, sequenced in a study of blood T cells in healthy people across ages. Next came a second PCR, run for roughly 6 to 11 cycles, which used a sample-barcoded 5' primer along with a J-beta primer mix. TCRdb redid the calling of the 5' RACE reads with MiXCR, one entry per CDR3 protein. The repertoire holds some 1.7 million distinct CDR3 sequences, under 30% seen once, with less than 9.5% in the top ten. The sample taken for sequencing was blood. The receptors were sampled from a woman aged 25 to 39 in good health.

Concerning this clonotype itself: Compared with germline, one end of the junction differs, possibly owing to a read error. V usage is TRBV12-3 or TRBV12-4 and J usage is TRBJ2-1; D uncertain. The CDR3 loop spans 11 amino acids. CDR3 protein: CAGSFPNEQFF. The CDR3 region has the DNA TGTGCCGGCAGTTTCCCCAATGAGCAGTTCTTC.

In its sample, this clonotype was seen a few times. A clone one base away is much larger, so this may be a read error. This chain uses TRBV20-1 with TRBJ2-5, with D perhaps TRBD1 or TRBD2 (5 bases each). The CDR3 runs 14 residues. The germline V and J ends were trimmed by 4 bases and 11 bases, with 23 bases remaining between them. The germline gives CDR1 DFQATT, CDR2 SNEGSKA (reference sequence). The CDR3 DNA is TGCAGTGCTAATTGCCCCGGGACGCCTAAGGAGCAGTACTTC. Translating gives CSANCPGTPKEQYF.

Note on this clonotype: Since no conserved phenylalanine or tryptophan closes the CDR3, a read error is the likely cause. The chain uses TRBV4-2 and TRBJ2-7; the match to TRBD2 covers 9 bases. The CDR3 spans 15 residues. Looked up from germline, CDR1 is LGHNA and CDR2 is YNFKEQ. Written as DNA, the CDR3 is TGTGCCATCAGCCAAAGGGTAGCGGGGGACTACGAGCAGTACTAC. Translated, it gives CAISQRVAGDYEQYY.

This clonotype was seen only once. The CDR3 region has the DNA TGTGCCAGCAGCGTGGCGCCGACTAGCTGGAGGGCGTACGAGCAGTACTTC. Its translation is CASSVAPTSWRAYEQYF. The V and J genes are TRBV5-5 and TRBJ2-7; TRBD2 matches 7 bases. The CDR3 runs 17 residues. CDR1 is SGHKS and CDR2 is YYEKEE in the germline V gene (reference sequence). The V segment lost 4 bases and the J segment 4 bases; nucleotides outside the gene matches: 17.

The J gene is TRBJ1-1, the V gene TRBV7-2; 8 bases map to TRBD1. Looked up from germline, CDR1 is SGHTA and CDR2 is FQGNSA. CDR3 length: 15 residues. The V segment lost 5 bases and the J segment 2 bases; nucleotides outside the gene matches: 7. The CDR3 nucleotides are TGTGCCAGCAGCCCCAACAGGGGGAGAAACACTGAAGCTTTCTTT. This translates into CASSPNRGRNTEAFF.

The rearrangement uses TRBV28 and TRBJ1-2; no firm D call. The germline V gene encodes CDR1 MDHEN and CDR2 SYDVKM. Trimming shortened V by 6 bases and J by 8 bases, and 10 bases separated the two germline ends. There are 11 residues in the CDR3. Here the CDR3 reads CASSPEWGYTF. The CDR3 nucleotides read TGTGCCAGCAGCCCCGAGTGGGGCTACACCTTC.